These T cell receptor beta chains were read from a single sample in a study of OX40 agonist ivuxolimab in advanced cancers. Using immunoSEQ multiplex PCR, the repertoire was profiled, and TCRdb retains in-frame clones only, with some absent. The table includes around 48,000 clones, over 80% detected once. This specimen was CD4+ or CD8+ T cells sorted from blood, taken in a trial of the OX40 agonist ivuxolimab. The receptors originated from an adult with an advanced solid tumor such as melanoma, head and neck, liver or kidney cancer. Both conserved end residues are part of each CDR3. The order of the fields is D gene, J gene, V gene, clone size, CDR3 protein, CDR3 DNA. D genes are given only for firm matches. A row's size may be missing; if present it is once, few, many or a size class.

>NA|TRBJ1-1|TRBV5-1|NA
CASSALGVNSEAFF
TGCGCCAGCAGCGCCTTGGGGGTCAACTCTGAAGCTTTCTTT
>NA|TRBJ2-1|TRBV5-8|NA
CASSLASGPRYNEQFF
TGTGCCAGCAGCTTGGCATCGGGCCCTCGGTACAATGAGCAGTTCTTC
>NA|TRBJ1-2|TRBV5-6|NA
CASSKQGGYTF
TGTGCCAGCAGCAAACAGGGTGGCTACACCTTC
>NA|TRBJ2-2|TRBV5-1|NA
CASSVLSGTPNTGELFF
TGCGCCAGCAGCGTCTTATCCGGGACACCGAACACCGGGGAGCTGTTTTTT
>TRBD1|TRBJ1-1|TRBV19|NA
CASTSGQGHRTEAFF
TGTGCCAGTACCAGCGGACAGGGGCATCGAACTGAAGCTTTCTTT
>NA|TRBJ1-4|TRBV9|NA
CASSFSTNEKLFF
TGTGCCAGCAGCTTCTCAACTAATGAAAAACTGTTTTTT
>NA|TRBJ1-1|TRBV11-2|NA
CASSLVQGNTEAFF
TGTGCCAGCAGCTTGGTTCAGGGGAACACTGAAGCTTTCTTT
>NA|TRBJ1-6|TRBV9|NA
CASSVDTLASPLHF
TGTGCCAGCAGCGTAGATACGCTCGCTTCACCCCTCCACTTT
>NA|TRBJ2-5|TRBV7-3|NA
CASSFAGSETQYF
TGTGCCAGCAGCTTCGCTGGATCGGAGACCCAGTACTTC
>NA|TRBJ2-1|TRBV7-2|NA
CATSEVVGVGNEQFF
TGTGCCACCTCCGAGGTCGTGGGGGTAGGAAATGAGCAGTTCTTC
>TRBD1|TRBJ2-3|TRBV7-2|NA
CASSFRTGGTDTQYF
TGTGCCAGCAGCTTTAGGACAGGGGGCACAGATACGCAGTATTTT
>NA|TRBJ2-7|TRBV16|few
CASSQTGTSPLMRYF
TGTGCCAGCAGCCAAACCGGGACTTCTCCCCTCATGCGGTACTTC
>NA|TRBJ2-3|TRBV5-1|NA
CASSLGTFSTDTQYF
TGCGCCAGCAGCCTCGGGACCTTTAGCACAGATACGCAGTATTTT
>TRBD1|TRBJ1-2|TRBV6-6|NA
CASTQAGGAKGYTF
TGTGCCAGCACACAGGCAGGGGGGGCTAAAGGCTACACCTTC
>NA|TRBJ1-2|TRBV7-9|NA
CASSSRVNYGYTF
TGTGCCAGCAGCTCCAGGGTTAACTATGGCTACACCTTC
>TRBD1|TRBJ1-6|TRBV10-3|NA
CAISPAGTDSPLHF
TGTGCCATCAGTCCGGCCGGGACAGACTCACCCCTCCACTTT
>NA|TRBJ1-2|TRBV29-1|NA
CSVVAGPIYGYTF
TGCAGCGTTGTAGCGGGACCGATCTATGGCTACACCTTC
>NA|TRBJ2-5|TRBV19|NA
CASSISLTRQETQYF
TGTGCCAGTAGTATATCACTCACGAGGCAAGAGACCCAGTACTTC
>NA|TRBJ2-3|TRBV7-7|NA
CASSSSASETDTQYF
TGTGCTAGCAGCTCTTCGGCTAGCGAAACAGATACGCAGTATTTT
>NA|TRBJ1-2|TRBV30|NA
CAWSLGHYGYTF
TGTGCCTGGAGTCTTGGTCACTATGGCTACACCTTC
>TRBD2|TRBJ2-3|TRBV6-4|NA
CASSAASGGRPDTQYF
TGTGCCAGCAGTGCGGCTAGCGGGGGGAGACCAGATACGCAGTATTTT
>TRBD1|TRBJ2-7|TRBV2|NA
CASRGQNEQYF
TGTGCCAGCAGGGGACAGAACGAGCAGTACTTC
>TRBD2|TRBJ2-5|TRBV4-2|NA
CASSPGGFQETQYF
TGTGCCAGCAGCCCGGGGGGTTTCCAAGAGACCCAGTACTTC
>NA|TRBJ2-5|TRBV5-1|few
CASNNRRRGRSRETQYF
TGCGCCAGCAACAACAGACGAAGAGGGCGATCTAGAGAGACCCAGTACTTC
>NA|TRBJ2-3|TRBV5-1|NA
CASSARGSLTDTQYF
TGCGCCAGCAGCGCCCGGGGTAGCCTCACAGATACGCAGTATTTT
>NA|TRBJ1-1|TRBV7-2|NA
CASSLGPVGYTEAFF
TGTGCCAGCAGTTTAGGGCCAGTAGGGTACACTGAAGCTTTCTTT
>NA|TRBJ1-2|TRBV5-4|NA
CASIDRTEGYTF
TGTGCCAGCATCGACAGAACAGAAGGCTACACCTTC
>TRBD1|TRBJ1-2|TRBV7-6|NA
CASSDRRNIGGGYTF
TGTGCCAGCTCGGACAGGCGGAATATCGGGGGTGGCTACACCTTC
>TRBD1|TRBJ1-1|TRBV5-4|NA
CASSLNRGYTEAFF
TGTGCCAGCAGCTTGAACAGGGGTTACACTGAAGCTTTCTTT
>NA|TRBJ2-5|TRBV9|once
CASSVAGVQETQYF
TGTGCCAGCAGCGTAGCAGGGGTACAAGAGACCCAGTACTTC
>TRBD2|TRBJ2-3|TRBV7-2|NA
CASSLQRGGTDTQYF
TGTGCCAGCAGCTTACAACGGGGGGGCACAGATACGCAGTATTTT
>TRBD1|TRBJ1-5|TRBV12-5|NA
CASGTPGQGFSSNQPQHF
TGTGCTAGTGGTACTCCGGGACAGGGGTTTAGTAGCAATCAGCCCCAGCATTTT
>NA|TRBJ1-2|TRBV19|once
CATRQNYGYTF
TGTGCCACTCGACAGAACTATGGCTACACCTTC
>NA|TRBJ2-7|TRBV5-8|NA
CASSFDRGKTYEQYF
TGTGCCAGCAGCTTCGACCGGGGGAAGACCTACGAGCAGTACTTC
>TRBD1|TRBJ2-5|TRBV5-8|NA
CASSPGQGGETQYF
TGTGCCAGCAGCCCCGGACAGGGCGGGGAGACCCAGTACTTC
>TRBD1|TRBJ2-2|TRBV7-2|NA
CASSFAGGWNTGELFF
TGTGCCAGCAGCTTTGCAGGGGGCTGGAACACCGGGGAGCTGTTTTTT
>NA|TRBJ1-3|TRBV5-6|NA
CASSWGLGNTIYF
TGTGCCAGCAGCTGGGGACTCGGAAACACCATATATTTT
>TRBD1|TRBJ1-2|TRBV7-8|few
CASSERTGNGYTF
TGTGCCAGCAGCGAGCGGACAGGGAATGGCTACACCTTC
>NA|TRBJ1-1|TRBV9|NA
CASSATEMNTEAFF
TGTGCCAGCAGCGCTACAGAGATGAACACTGAAGCTTTCTTT
>NA|TRBJ1-5|TRBV6-5|NA
CASSWGGDGNQPQHF
TGTGCCAGCAGCTGGGGGGGGGATGGCAATCAGCCCCAGCATTTT
>TRBD1|TRBJ1-1|TRBV2|NA
CASSSPGQGWAFF
TGTGCCAGCAGCTCTCCGGGACAGGGATGGGCTTTCTTT
>NA|TRBJ2-2|TRBV18|NA
CASSPPGSGGTNTGELFF
TGTGCCAGCTCACCACCGGGGTCCGGGGGTACGAACACCGGGGAGCTGTTTTTT
>NA|TRBJ2-7|TRBV28|few
CASSSPWGDSFYEQYF
TGTGCCAGCAGTTCCCCTTGGGGGGACTCATTTTACGAGCAGTACTTC
>NA|TRBJ2-3|TRBV5-1|NA
CASSPISTDTQYF
TGCGCCAGCAGCCCAATAAGCACAGATACGCAGTATTTT
>TRBD1|TRBJ2-7|TRBV6-1|once
CASSELQGGLDEQYF
TGTGCCAGCAGTGAACTACAGGGGGGACTCGACGAGCAGTACTTC
>NA|TRBJ1-2|TRBV11-2|NA
CASSLARGPQDYGYTF
TGTGCCAGCAGCTTAGCCCGGGGGCCGCAAGACTATGGCTACACCTTC
>NA|TRBJ2-7|TRBV2|once
CASSEATNEQYF
TGTGCCAGCAGTGAAGCGACAAACGAGCAGTACTTC